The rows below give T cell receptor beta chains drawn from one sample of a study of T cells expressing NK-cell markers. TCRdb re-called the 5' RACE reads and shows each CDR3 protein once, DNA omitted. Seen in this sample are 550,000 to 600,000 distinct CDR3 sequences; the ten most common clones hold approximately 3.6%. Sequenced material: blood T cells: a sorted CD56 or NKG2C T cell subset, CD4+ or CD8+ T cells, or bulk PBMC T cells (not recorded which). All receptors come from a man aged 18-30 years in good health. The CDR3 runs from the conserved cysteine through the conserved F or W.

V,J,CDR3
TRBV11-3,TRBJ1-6,CASKGLGGSPLHF
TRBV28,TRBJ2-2,CASSFVLAGASGTGELFF
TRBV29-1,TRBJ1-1,CSVETTGRGEAFF
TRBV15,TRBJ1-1,CATSRPPAGPGRTEAFF
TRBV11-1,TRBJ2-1,CASSFRGTRIMNEQFF
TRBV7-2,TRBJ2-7,CASSPLAGVVIHEQYF
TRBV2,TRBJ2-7,CASRAGTSYYEQYF
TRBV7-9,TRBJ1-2,CASMGPPSYGYTF
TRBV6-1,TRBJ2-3,CAGAGTGIVDTQYF
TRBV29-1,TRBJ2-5,CSGGGVIIETQYF
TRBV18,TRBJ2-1,CASSPPRGSGYNEQFF
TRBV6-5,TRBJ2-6,CASSYSWGGLSGANVLTF
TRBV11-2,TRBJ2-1,CASSLVIGTTYNEQFF
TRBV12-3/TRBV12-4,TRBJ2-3,CASSLDTKGTDTQYF
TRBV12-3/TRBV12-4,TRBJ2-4,CASSRKSAVKNIQYF
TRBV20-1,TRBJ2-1,CSARGDSGMPLNEQFF
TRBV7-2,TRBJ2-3,CASSPSMITTDTQYF
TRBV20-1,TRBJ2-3,CSARGLLAGRADTQYF
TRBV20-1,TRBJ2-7,CSARMVSEQYF
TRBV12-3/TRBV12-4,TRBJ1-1,CASRRQGLVPEAFF
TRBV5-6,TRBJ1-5,CASSESFSNQPQHF
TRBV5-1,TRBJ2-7,CASSGGLSKQYF
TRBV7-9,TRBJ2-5,CASSTNPRVGGEETQYF
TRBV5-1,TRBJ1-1,CASSLSAAGTEAFF
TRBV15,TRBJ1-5,CATSRDPGQPQHF
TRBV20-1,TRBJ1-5,CSARDRAESQPQHF
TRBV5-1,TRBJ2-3,CASSLEGAVSDTQYF
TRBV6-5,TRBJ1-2,CASSYQSYYGYTF
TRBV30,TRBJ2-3,CAWTGGGDTQYF
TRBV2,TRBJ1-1,CASSIQGFRAFF
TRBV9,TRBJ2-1,CASSVGGAGVSYNEQFF
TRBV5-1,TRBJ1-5,CASSSDRDQPQHF
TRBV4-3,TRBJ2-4,CASSQDHGEIAYF
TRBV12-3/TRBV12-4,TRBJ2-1,CASSFGVVDEQFF
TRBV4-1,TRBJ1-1,CASSSQWKDTEAFF
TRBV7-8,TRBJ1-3,CASSLYNIRDRGNTIYF
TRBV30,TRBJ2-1,CAWRKGLAGLSSYNEQFF
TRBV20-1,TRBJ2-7,CSARDSYEQYF
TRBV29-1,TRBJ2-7,CSVRDRGTSYEQYF
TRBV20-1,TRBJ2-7,CSAGLAAYEQYF
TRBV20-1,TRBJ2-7,CSAPTSGDEQYF
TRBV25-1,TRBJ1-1,CASSGGRTEAFF
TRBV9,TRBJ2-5,CASSLEIQETQYF
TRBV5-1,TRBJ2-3,CASSWQDYTDTQYF
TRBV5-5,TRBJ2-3,CASSLEALGLSTDTQYF
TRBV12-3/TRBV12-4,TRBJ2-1,CASSRPPNEQFF
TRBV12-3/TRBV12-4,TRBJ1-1,CASSLARGPYTEAFF
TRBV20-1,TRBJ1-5,CSAIYPGTGADQPQHF
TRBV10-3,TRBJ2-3,CAISDAEDTQYF
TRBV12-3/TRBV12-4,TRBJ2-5,CASSPWARTSGPQETQYF
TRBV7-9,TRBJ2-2,CASPFSGTANTGELFF
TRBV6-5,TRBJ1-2,CASSPDSGGRYTF
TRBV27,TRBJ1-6,CASTRGRNNSPLHF
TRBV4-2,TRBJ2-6,CASSQEQGTRSSGANVLTF
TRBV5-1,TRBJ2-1,CASSSAQGGYNEQFF
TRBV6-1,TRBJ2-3,CASSELGRLDTQYF
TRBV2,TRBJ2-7,CASKLAGAYEQYF
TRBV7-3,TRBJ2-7,CASSSGLASGSSYEQYF